This T cell receptor beta chain was recorded in a study of blood T cell repertoires in COVID-19. Looking at the study overall: PBMCs, B-cell-depleted T cells, or T cells were the source of the cDNA or gDNA that made up the material.

In the original analysis: Reference gene primers were amplified, and this amplification served to estimate nucleated cell counts. TCRdb's table, derived via immunoSEQ multiplex PCR, lists solely in-frame clones and lacks some. That table supplies the V and J calls and clone size; D and trimming were determined from the DNA. The repertoire has around 700,000 clones, 85% to 90% of them found once; the top ten carry approximately 0.25%. J was trimmed by 2 bases and V by 0 bases; bases with no gene match: 7. The length of the CDR3 is 18 residues. Germline V gene data show CDR1 as LGHDT and CDR2 as YNNKEL (reference sequence).

This TCR came from a woman between 18 and 29 years old with acute or convalescent COVID-19. This sequence joins TRBV3-1 (or the pseudogene TRBV3-2) and TRBJ2-1; 10 nucleotides line up with TRBD2. Material for sequencing was peripheral blood. The CDR3 spells CASSQDWASGGTYNEQFF. The CDR3 DNA is TGTGCCAGCAGCCAAGATTGGGCTAGCGGGGGCACCTACAATGAGCAGTTCTTC.